This T cell receptor beta chain emerged from a study of T-cell reconstitution after alpha-beta-depleted transplantation in children. The study, taken as a whole, reports: It was reported that alpha-beta T cells came from several hundred expanded graft clones (about two months after transplant). T-cell numbers and diversity, one year after transplant, stemmed largely from T cells that were newly produced. Recipient T cells and thymic progenitors that survived gave rise to the high TCRbeta diversity observed at day 60 in some patients.

Unique molecular identifiers were used to barcode this TCRbeta library. One entry per CDR3 protein, called by TCRdb with MiXCR from the PCR reads. The data hold 300,000 or so distinct CDR3 sequences, with 20% to 30% observed a single time. There are 13 residues in the CDR3. The V end lost 5 bases, the J end lost 6 bases, and 10 bases lay between the germline ends. With respect to this clonotype: Its antigen is unidentified.

The rearrangement uses TRBV12-3 or TRBV12-4 and TRBJ2-2; D not resolved. The sample in question was PBMCs, mostly from graft donor cells, obtained 180 days after TCRalphabeta/CD19-depleted stem cell transplant. This TCR came from a male patient under 18 who had a stem cell transplant for acute lymphoblastic leukemia, so the T cells may come from the graft donor. CDR3 protein: CASSRLFAGELFF. DNA of the CDR3: TGTGCCAGCAGTCGACTCTTCGCCGGGGAGCTGTTTTTT.